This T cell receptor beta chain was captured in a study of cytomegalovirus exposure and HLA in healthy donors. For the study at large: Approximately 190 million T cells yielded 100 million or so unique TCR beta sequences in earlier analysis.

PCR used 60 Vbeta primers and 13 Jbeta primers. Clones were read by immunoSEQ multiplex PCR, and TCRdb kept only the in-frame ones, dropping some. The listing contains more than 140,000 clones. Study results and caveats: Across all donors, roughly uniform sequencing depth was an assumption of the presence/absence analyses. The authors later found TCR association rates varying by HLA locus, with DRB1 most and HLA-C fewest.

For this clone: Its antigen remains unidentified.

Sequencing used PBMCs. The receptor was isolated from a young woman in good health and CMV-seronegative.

CDR3 loop: CASSLTGVDGYTF. The CDR3 nucleotides are TGCGCCAGCAGCCTGACAGGGGTCGATGGCTACACCTTC. The chain recombines TRBV5-1 with TRBJ1-2; 8 bases map to TRBD1. The CDR3 totals 13 residues. J gave up 6 bases and V 4 bases, and 5 bases lay outside the gene matches. The germline CDR1 and CDR2 sequences are SGHRS and YFSETQ.